This T cell receptor (beta chain) appears in the sequencing data of a study of radiation and T cells in renal cell carcinoma. Clones were read by immunoSEQ multiplex PCR, and TCRdb kept only the in-frame ones, dropping some. The data show 65,000 or so clones, about 83% seen once. The time point was: blood 4 weeks post-SBRT, at nephrectomy. Noted treatment: 15 Gy SBRT to primary tumor, nephrectomy 4 weeks later. Nephrectomy followed 15 Gy stereotactic body radiation by 4 weeks. Clear cell pathology was present in this patient's renal cell carcinoma. The CDR3 totals 14 residues. CDR1 is SQVTM, CDR2 ANQGSEA, per germline. V shed 4 bases and J 4 bases; nucleotides not matched to a gene: 8.

The input for sequencing was blood, taken from a patient whose treatment included radiotherapy and nephrectomy. The chain recombines TRBV29-1 with TRBJ2-5; the match to TRBD2 covers 8 bases. The receptor comes from a man aged 60 to 69 with renal cell carcinoma. This chain's CDR3 is CSVGAGGPSETQYF. CDR3 sequence (DNA): TGCAGCGTTGGGGCGGGAGGACCCTCAGAGACCCAGTACTTC.